The 17 T cell receptor beta chains below all came from one sample that was sequenced in a study of the immune and genomic landscape of osteosarcoma. The table came from immunoSEQ multiplex PCR; TCRdb's copy has only in-frame clones and leaves some out. The repertoire holds approximately 6,200 clones, roughly two thirds seen once, with about 15% in the top ten. Poor-prognosis osteosarcoma patients supplied post-treatment primary, local recurrence and metastasis tumor specimens. Material for sequencing was osteosarcoma tumor tissue from the lung. These receptors came from a human donor with osteosarcoma.

CDR3 amino acids: CASSSESAEAFF. The CDR3, as DNA: TGCGCCAGCAGCTCGGAAAGTGCTGAAGCTTTCTTT. The V and J genes are TRBV5-1 and TRBJ1-1, with D hard to call. Germline lookup yields CDR1 SGHRS and CDR2 YFSETQ. The CDR3 is made up of 12 amino acids. V was shortened by 3 bases and J by 6 bases, with 9 bases between the two germline ends.

The chain has TRBV4-1 and TRBJ2-2; no clear D gene. CDR1 and CDR2 from the germline V gene are MGHRA and YSYEKL. This CDR3 has 13 residues. V dropped 4 bases and J dropped 5 bases, with 8 bases sitting between them. The CDR3 sequence: CASSLEGTGELFF. DNA for the CDR3: TGCGCCAGCAGCCTGGAAGGGACCGGGGAGCTGTTTTTT.

The rearrangement joins TRBV6-5 to TRBJ1-2; D is uncertain. The V and J ends lost 4 bases and 0 bases respectively, with 9 bases between them. This CDR3 is 14 amino acids long. The V gene's germline CDR1 is MNHEY and CDR2 SVGAGI. Written as DNA, the CDR3 is TGTGCCAGCAGTTTGGGAGCGGCTAACTATGGCTACACCTTC. Translation gives CASSLGAANYGYTF.

There are a few counts of this clone. The genes are TRBV28 and TRBJ1-1; 7 positions agree with TRBD1. The CDR3 is 13 residues long. Trimming took 6 bases from V and 4 from J; bases not matched to a gene: 5. CDR1 is MDHEN, CDR2 SYDVKM, per germline. CDR3 DNA sequence: TGTGCCAGCAGGACGACAGGGCCCACTGAAGCTTTCTTT. This sequence encodes CASRTTGPTEAFF.

The J gene is TRBJ1-2, the V gene TRBV28, with D perhaps matching TRBD1 (5 bases). Germline loops: CDR1 MDHEN, CDR2 SYDVKM. Trimming shortened V by 8 bases and J by 4 bases, and 14 bases separated the two germline ends. This CDR3 is 13 amino acids long. The CDR3 spells CASDRQNSYGYTF. The CDR3 coding sequence is TGTGCCAGCGATAGACAGAACTCCTATGGCTACACCTTC.

The chain couples TRBV5-5 to TRBJ2-5; D is undetermined. This CDR3 spans 15 amino acids. Trimming left V 4 bases short and J 3 bases short, with 16 bases between. Per the germline V gene, CDR1 is SGHKS and CDR2 is YYEKEE (reference sequence). CDR3 bases: TGTGCCAGCAGCCCCCACAGCAGAAGAAAAGAGACCCAGTACTTC. Translation gives CASSPHSRRKETQYF.

V gene TRBV6-5 combines with J gene TRBJ2-7, with 8 bases that match TRBD2. The CDR3 loop spans 15 amino acids. J gave up 0 bases and V 0 bases, and 1 base lay outside the gene matches. Germline V lookup: CDR1 MNHEY, CDR2 SVGAGI. For the CDR3, the DNA is TGTGCCAGCAGTTACTCGGGGACTAGCTCCTACGAGCAGTACTTC. It codes for CASSYSGTSSYEQYF.

This chain links TRBV5-1 with TRBJ1-1; 7 nucleotides align to TRBD1. This CDR3 contains 17 residues. Germline V gives CDR1 SGHRS, CDR2 YFSETQ. J lost 2 bases, V lost 2 bases, and 12 bases had no gene match. CDR3 sequence reads: CASSFSTGTSPNTEAFF. The DNA for the CDR3 is TGCGCCAGCAGCTTTTCGACAGGGACCTCTCCAAACACTGAAGCTTTCTTT.

The gene calls are TRBV20-1 and TRBJ1-1; no clear D gene. This CDR3 is 11 amino acids long. The V gene's germline CDR1 is DFQATT and CDR2 SNEGSKA (reference sequence). V was trimmed by 1 base and J by 6 bases, leaving 6 bases between them. DNA for the CDR3: TGCAGTGCTAGAGTAGGCTCTGAAGCTTTCTTT. Translating it yields CSARVGSEAFF.

V usage is TRBV7-9 and J usage is TRBJ1-3; D gene unclear. The length of the CDR3 is 15 residues. Trimming pared 4 bases from V and 2 bases from J, leaving 12 bases between. Looked up from germline, CDR1 is SEHNR and CDR2 is FQNEAQ (reference sequence). This chain's CDR3 is CASSSYTLAGNTIYF. CDR3 nucleotides: TGTGCCAGCAGCTCCTACACCCTGGCTGGAAACACCATATATTTT.

The rearrangement joins TRBV29-1 to TRBJ1-1; D unclear. The CDR3 contains 11 residues. Looked up from germline, CDR1 is SQVTM and CDR2 is ANQGSEA. V was shortened by 6 bases and J by 11 bases, with 16 bases between the two germline ends. The CDR3 sequence: CSVHLRLGAFF. In nucleotides, the CDR3 is TGCAGCGTCCATCTGCGGCTTGGGGCTTTCTTT.

This clone was observed a single time. The chain employs TRBV5-4 and TRBJ2-1; tentatively, D is TRBD1 or TRBD2 (5 bases each). The germline V and J ends were trimmed by 4 bases and 11 bases, with 16 bases remaining between them. The CDR3 consists of 13 residues. Germline-derived CDR1 and CDR2 are SGHNT and YYREEE (reference sequence). The CDR3 is CASSPARDPKQFF. As DNA, the CDR3 is TGTGCCAGCAGCCCGGCCCGGGACCCCAAGCAGTTCTTC.

V and J are TRBV6-1 and TRBJ2-7, with a weak D call TRBD1 (6 bases). The CDR3 runs 14 residues. Looked up from germline, CDR1 is MNHNS and CDR2 is SASEGT. Trimming took 8 bases from V and 2 from J, leaving 16 bases between them. This CDR3 reads CASSRSGHTYEQYF. For the CDR3, the DNA is TGTGCCAGCTCACGATCGGGACACACCTACGAGCAGTACTTC.

This chain links TRBV11-2 with TRBJ2-1; D not resolved. The CDR3 loop spans 15 amino acids. The V gene lost 3 bases and the J gene lost 8 bases, with 17 bases spanning the gap. Germline V gene data show CDR1 as SGHAT and CDR2 as FQNNGV. In DNA form, the CDR3 reads TGTGCCAGCAGCTTTACATGGTTAGGGTCTGATGAGCAGTTCTTC. It specifies CASSFTWLGSDEQFF.

The chain employs TRBV2 and TRBJ2-7, with a weak D call TRBD1 (5 bases). The CDR3 is 15 residues long. Germline-derived CDR1 and CDR2 are SNHLY and FYNNEI. The ends were cut back, 5 bases at V and 2 bases at J, with 16 bases in the middle. The CDR3 loop is CASSQGIGLPYEQYF. The CDR3 DNA reads TGTGCCAGCAGTCAGGGAATTGGGCTACCCTACGAGCAGTACTTC.

V is TRBV7-9 and J is TRBJ1-2, with TRBD1 matching 7 bases. The germline CDR1 and CDR2 sequences are SEHNR and FQNEAQ (reference sequence). J was trimmed by 8 bases and V by 5 bases; bases with no gene match: 8. CDR3 size: 13 residues. CDR3 amino acids: CASSTRDRPGYTF. As DNA, the CDR3 is TGTGCCAGCAGCACCAGGGACAGACCAGGCTACACCTTC.

The sample holds a few counts of this clone. This chain connects TRBV7-9 to TRBJ2-7; 12 bases align to TRBD2. Germline V gene data show CDR1 as SEHNR and CDR2 as FQNEAQ (reference sequence). This CDR3 is 17 amino acids long. The V and J ends lost 5 bases and 0 bases, in that order; junction bases with no gene match: 8. The CDR3 loop is CASSPPKGLAGSYEQYF. In nucleotides, the CDR3 is TGTGCCAGCAGCCCCCCAAAGGGACTAGCGGGCTCCTACGAGCAGTACTTC.